This T cell receptor (beta chain) stems from a study of response to subunit inactivated influenza vaccine. General study findings and limits: A suggestion made by the authors is that each seasonal influenza vaccination recruits few new T cells.

The CDR3 contains 12 residues. V was pared by 6 bases and J by 2 bases, with 9 bases between. Germline V gene lookup returns CDR1 DFQATT and CDR2 SNEGSKA (reference sequence). Of note for this clonotype: As yet, its antigen is unknown.

One entry per CDR3 protein results from TCRdb running MiXCR on the RT-PCR reads. This table has about 530,000 distinct CDR3 sequences, 10% to 15% appearing once. Sequencing used PBMCs from blood, obtained 45 days after vaccination. This clonotype was obtained from a man aged 45-65 years who received an inactivated influenza vaccine. The rearrangement uses TRBV20-1 and TRBJ2-3; D not certain. As DNA, the CDR3 is TGCAGTGCCGACTTCAACACAGATACGCAGTATTTT. Protein: CSADFNTDTQYF.